This T cell receptor (beta chain) was recorded in a study of T cells in localized non-small cell lung cancer. Findings and limits, study-wide: Adjacent lung tissue had a median about 60 of the top 100 clones found in the tumor.

Assay used: immunoSEQ multiplex PCR; TCRdb lists only in-frame clones, some missing. Of tens of thousands of clones listed, more than 75% are singletons. With regard to this clone: The antigen is unknown.

The germline CDR1 and CDR2 sequences are SGHAT and FQNNGV. V gave up 5 bases and J gave up 4 bases, with 8 bases separating them. CDR3 length equals 12 residues. The chain has TRBV11-2 and TRBJ2-5; D is unresolved. This receptor was obtained from a woman aged 40 to 75 with stage II squamous cell lung carcinoma. This specimen consisted of PBMCs, obtained before any cancer treatment. The CDR3 region is CASSAYRETQYF. Written as DNA, the CDR3 is TGTGCCAGCAGCGCCTATAGAGAGACCCAGTACTTC.